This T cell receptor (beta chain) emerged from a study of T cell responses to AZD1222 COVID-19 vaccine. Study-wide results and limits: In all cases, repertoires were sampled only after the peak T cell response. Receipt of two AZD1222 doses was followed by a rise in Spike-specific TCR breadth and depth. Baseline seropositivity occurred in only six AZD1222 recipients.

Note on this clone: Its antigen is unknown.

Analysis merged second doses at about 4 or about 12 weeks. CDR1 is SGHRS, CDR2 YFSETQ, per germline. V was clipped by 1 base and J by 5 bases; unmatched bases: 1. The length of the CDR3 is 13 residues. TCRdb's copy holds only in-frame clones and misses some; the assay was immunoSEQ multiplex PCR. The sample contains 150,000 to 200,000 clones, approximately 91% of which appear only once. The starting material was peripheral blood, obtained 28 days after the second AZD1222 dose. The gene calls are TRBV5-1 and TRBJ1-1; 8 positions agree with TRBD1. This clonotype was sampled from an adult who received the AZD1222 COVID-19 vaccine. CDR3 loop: CASSLQGATEAFF. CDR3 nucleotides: TGCGCCAGCAGCTTGCAGGGGGCTACTGAAGCTTTCTTT.